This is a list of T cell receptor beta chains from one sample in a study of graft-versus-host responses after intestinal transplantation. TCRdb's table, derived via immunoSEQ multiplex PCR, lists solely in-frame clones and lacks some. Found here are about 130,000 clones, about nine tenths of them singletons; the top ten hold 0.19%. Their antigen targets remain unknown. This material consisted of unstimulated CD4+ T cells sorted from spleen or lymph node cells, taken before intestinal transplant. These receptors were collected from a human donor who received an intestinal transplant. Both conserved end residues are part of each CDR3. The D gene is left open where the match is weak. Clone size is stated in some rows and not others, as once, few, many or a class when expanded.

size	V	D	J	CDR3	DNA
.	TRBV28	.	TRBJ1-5	CASRNVGYQPQHF	TGTGCCAGCAGAAATGTGGGGTATCAGCCCCAGCATTTT
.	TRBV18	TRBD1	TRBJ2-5	CASSPRTGTQETQYF	TGTGCCAGCTCACCCCGGACAGGCACCCAAGAGACCCAGTACTTC
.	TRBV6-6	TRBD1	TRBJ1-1	CASSRTGGTEAFF	TGTGCCAGCAGTCGAACAGGGGGCACTGAAGCTTTCTTT
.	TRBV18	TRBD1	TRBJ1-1	CASSTRDRGVPEAFF	TGTGCCAGCTCAACTCGGGACAGGGGTGTCCCTGAAGCTTTCTTT
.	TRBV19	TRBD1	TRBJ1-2	CARSTGAYGYTF	TGTGCCAGGTCGACAGGGGCCTATGGCTACACCTTC
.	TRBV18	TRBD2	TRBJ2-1	CASSPGTRRSNEQFF	TGTGCCAGCTCCCCCGGGACTAGGAGATCCAATGAGCAGTTCTTC
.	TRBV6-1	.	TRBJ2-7	CASSGSGSSRYEQYF	TGTGCCAGCAGCGGATCTGGATCGTCTCGCTACGAGCAGTACTTC
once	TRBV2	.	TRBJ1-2	CASRHDSGYTF	TGTGCCAGTAGACATGACAGTGGCTACACCTTC
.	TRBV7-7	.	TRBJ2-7	CASSLGPDRNYEQYF	TGTGCCAGCAGCTTAGGCCCGGACAGAAACTACGAGCAGTACTTC
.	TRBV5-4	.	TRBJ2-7	CASSLEGHSGAEQYF	TGTGCCAGCAGCTTGGAAGGTCATTCTGGGGCCGAGCAGTACTTC
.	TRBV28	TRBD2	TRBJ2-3	CASRDRLAGADTQYF	TGTGCCAGCAGGGACCGACTAGCGGGAGCAGATACGCAGTATTTT
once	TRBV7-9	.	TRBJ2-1	CASSLPSRNNEQFF	TGTGCCAGCAGCTTACCTAGCAGAAACAATGAGCAGTTCTTC
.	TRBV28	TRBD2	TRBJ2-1	CASGYRGPFGTSGSDSYNEQFF	TGTGCCAGCGGATACAGGGGGCCTTTTGGGACTAGCGGGAGCGACTCCTACAATGAGCAGTTCTTC
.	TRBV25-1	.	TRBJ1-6	CATLPAGEINLHF	TGTGCTACCCTCCCAGCCGGGGAAATTAACCTCCACTTT
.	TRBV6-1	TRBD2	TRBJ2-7	CASSEGAGVPFEQYF	TGTGCCAGCAGTGAAGGGGCGGGAGTCCCCTTCGAGCAGTACTTC
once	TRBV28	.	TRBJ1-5	CASSYDGNQPQHF	TGTGCCAGCAGTTATGACGGTAATCAGCCCCAGCATTTT
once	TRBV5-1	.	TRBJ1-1	CASSSEAGAPAEAFF	TGCGCCAGCAGCTCCGAGGCGGGCGCCCCCGCTGAAGCTTTCTTT